This TCR beta chain was sequenced during a study of blood T cell repertoires in COVID-19 (dated by TCRdb to 2018 to 2020). Notes on the research overall: Samples covering the acute and convalescent phases of COVID-19 were provided by collaborators in the United States, Italy and Spain. The material from the prospective study consisted of cDNA or gDNA derived from T cells, B-cell-depleted T cells, or PBMCs. Deeply sampled blood TCRbeta repertoires from subjects exposed to, actively infected with, or recovered from COVID-19 were included in the dataset. The repertoires were made available in a free public database intended to serve as a resource for research on the immune response to SARS-CoV-2. Samples were obtained from the ongoing ImmuneRACE study (first 160 participants) and from over 1,000 subjects provided by 6 global collaborators. The sample metadata nearly always contained a de-identified subject ID, COVID-19 status, age in years and sex. Where available, HLA class I and class II types were obtained from metadata supplied by the sample provider rather than from assay-based typing.

According to the germline V gene, CDR1 reads MNHEY and CDR2 reads SVGEGT. The CDR3 holds 17 amino acids from the cysteine to the phenylalanine. CDR3 DNA is the only sequence kept; it has 51 bases, read in frame from the first base. Trimming at the junction amounts to 3 bases on V and 4 bases on J, and the germline ends lie 19 bases apart. This clone was counted a few times. What this receptor recognizes is not known. Per-nucleotide qualities are absent, and no much larger clonotype sits a single base away. Participants in the prospective study were aged roughly 18 to 100 years, lived in approximately 26 United States geographic areas, and enrolled through a virtual design. In the prospective study, participants were assigned to cohorts based on the clinical history participants reported in a screening survey and a study questionnaire. Recovered participants in ImmuneRACE Cohort 3 were defined as having two consecutive negative NP/OP PCR tests, clearance from a healthcare professional, or resolution of symptoms. In the prospective study, whole blood, serum and a nasopharyngeal or oropharyngeal swab were collected from each participant by mobile phlebotomists. Participants in the prospective study had the option to provide additional blood draws and questionnaires over a roughly 2-month period. Blood samples from the prospective study were shipped frozen or at room temperature prior to DNA extraction.

General findings and caveats noted by the study authors: Clinical and demographic metadata were provided uncurated, with the amount varying by source and participant.

TCRbeta CDR3 regions were amplified from genomic DNA by means of the immunoSEQ Assay, a bias-controlled multiplex PCR. In the source study's methods: The number of nucleated cells in each sample was estimated by amplification of reference gene primers within the assay. To quantify the absolute abundance of each unique TCRbeta CDR3 rearrangement, sequence reads were collapsed and filtered. Productive Simpson clonality was computed per sample as the square root of Simpson's diversity index over productive rearrangements. TCRdb took over this immuneACCESS table, retaining in-frame rearrangements with V and J assigned. Such tables are incomplete; in checked studies, under half of the missing clones stem from an unresolved V gene, and the remainder is unexplained. The DNA gave D and trimming, while V, J and clone size come from that table. For this sample there are under 450,000 clones; less than 90% appear just once. Jointly, the top ten make up 5% to 6% of the sample.

The clonotype was recovered from a woman aged 50 to 60 who had recovered from COVID-19. The sample taken for sequencing was PBMCs or T cells enriched from blood (not recorded which). Recombination joined TRBV6-2 or TRBV6-3 with TRBJ2-1; TRBD2 is possibly the D segment (6 matching bases). The sequenced DNA is TGTGCCAGCAGTTATCCGCAACTAGCTCCGTTATACAATGAGCAGTTCTTC. Translated, it reads CASSYPQLAPLYNEQFF.